A single sample is the source of the 23 T cell receptor beta chains below, sequenced in a study of regulatory T cells in long-lasting Graves disease. Time point given: newly diagnosed GD, antithyroid drugs for less than 3 months. PBMCs provided the RNA from which the TCR library was made. Investigators prepared the TCR beta libraries by applying iRepertoire HTBI primers and Arm-PCR of CDR3 regions. TCRdb itself ran the multiplex PCR reads through MiXCR, one entry per CDR3 protein. Of 350,000 to 500,000 distinct CDR3 sequences in the sample, less than 15% were seen once. The same sample was also studied in work on T cells in Graves' hyperthyroidism and ophthalmopathy.

This sample comprised peripheral blood mononuclear cells (PBMCs), obtained at new diagnosis, from a patient treated with antithyroid drugs. These receptor sequences come from a woman aged 45-60 years with Graves disease.

Worth noting for this clonotype: The junction departs from the called germline gene at one end, perhaps through a read error. The chain joins TRBV4-1 to TRBJ1-1; D not resolved. The germline CDR1 and CDR2 sequences are MGHRA and YSYEKL. The CDR3 is 14 amino acids. For the CDR3, the DNA is TGCGCCAGCAGCCAAGAGGGAGGGTGGACTGAGGCTTTCTTT. It yields the protein CASSQEGGWTEAFF.

This clonotype was recorded a few times. The rearrangement links TRBV3-1 to TRBJ2-7, with 11 bases that match TRBD2. This CDR3 is 15 amino acids long. Germline values: CDR1 LGHDT, CDR2 YNNKEL (reference sequence). V lost 4 bases and J lost 2; bases outside the gene matches: 4. The CDR3, as DNA: TGTGCCAGCAGCCCTACTAGCGGGGGCCCCTACGAGCAGTACTTC. Its protein is CASSPTSGGPYEQYF.

This clonotype was observed many times. The V call is TRBV5-8, the J call TRBJ2-1; D gene unclear. Trimming left V 4 bases short and J 6 bases short, with 8 bases between. The germline gives CDR1 SGHTS, CDR2 YDEGEE. CDR3 size: 12 residues. CDR3 sequence (DNA): TGTGCCAGCAGCCTACACAGCAATGAGCAGTTCTTC. This sequence encodes CASSLHSNEQFF.

This rearrangement joins TRBV7-3 to TRBJ2-2, with D maybe TRBD1 (6 bases). Germline V gene sequence: CDR1 SGHTA, CDR2 FQGTGA. CDR3 length: 16 residues. Trimming took 4 bases from V and 0 from J, leaving 12 bases between them. DNA of the CDR3: TGTGCCAGCAGCTGGACCGGGACAACGAACACCGGGGAGCTGTTTTTT. It yields the protein CASSWTGTTNTGELFF.

V is TRBV6-1 and J is TRBJ2-3; D unresolved. Trimming took 5 bases from V and 8 from J, leaving 14 bases between them. Per germline, CDR1 MNHNS and CDR2 SASEGT. This CDR3 spans 13 amino acids. The CDR3 DNA reads TGTGCCAGCAGTCCCAAAATCCGGGCTACGCAGTATTTT. This translates into CASSPKIRATQYF.

In this sample, this clonotype turned up many times. This chain links TRBV7-9 with TRBJ2-7; 7 bases match TRBD2. The V segment lost 5 bases and the J segment 6 bases; nucleotides outside the gene matches: 7. Per germline, CDR1 SEHNR and CDR2 FQNEAQ (reference sequence). This CDR3 contains 13 residues. This chain's CDR3 is CASSKSGKGEQYF. The CDR3 nucleotides are TGTGCCAGCAGCAAGAGCGGGAAGGGCGAGCAGTACTTC.

This clonotype was detected ten times or more. This chain links TRBV20-1 with TRBJ2-7; weak D call: TRBD2 (6 bases). V was cut by 6 bases and J by 3 bases, with 18 bases left in between. Germline V CDR1 and CDR2: DFQATT, SNEGSKA (reference sequence). The CDR3 totals 14 residues. Here the CDR3 reads CSATSREKVYEQYF. The CDR3 nucleotides read TGCAGTGCCACGTCCCGGGAGAAAGTCTACGAGCAGTACTTC.

The chain couples TRBV12-3 or TRBV12-4 to TRBJ2-2; TRBD1 matches 8 bases. J was trimmed by 2 bases and V by 6 bases; bases with no gene match: 5. The CDR3 sequence is 15 residues long. This CDR3 is CASSHGQGNTGELFF. In DNA, the CDR3 is TGTGCCAGCAGCCACGGACAGGGCAACACCGGGGAGCTGTTTTTT.

This clonotype was picked up many times. The V gene is TRBV6-1, the J gene TRBJ1-1; D unresolved. The ends were cut back, 7 bases at V and 0 bases at J, with 15 bases in the middle. CDR3 length equals 15 residues. Germline values: CDR1 MNHNS, CDR2 SASEGT. Here the CDR3 DNA reads TGTGCCAGCACCGAAGGTCCTTACATGAACACTGAAGCTTTCTTT. As protein: CASTEGPYMNTEAFF.

This clonotype was picked up many times. The gene calls are TRBV28 and TRBJ2-7, with 7 positions matching TRBD2. With V trimmed by 3 bases and J by 2 bases, 13 bases remained unmatched. Germline V gene lookup returns CDR1 MDHEN and CDR2 SYDVKM. The CDR3 is made up of 17 amino acids. The CDR3 region is CASSFYRSGRWAYEQYF. As DNA, the CDR3 is TGTGCCAGCAGTTTTTACCGTAGCGGGCGATGGGCCTACGAGCAGTACTTC.

J is TRBJ2-5 and V is TRBV27; TRBD1 agrees at 8 bases. Germline loops: CDR1 MNHEY, CDR2 SMNVEV (reference sequence). The CDR3 totals 17 residues. Trimming cost V 5 bases and J 3 bases; bases outside gene matches: 14. The CDR3 DNA sequence: TGTGCCAGCAGTCACCGGGACAGGAATTATGGAAAAGAGACCCAGTACTTC. This encodes CASSHRDRNYGKETQYF.

This clonotype was recorded at least ten times. The rearrangement uses TRBV2 and TRBJ2-7; 7 bases match TRBD1. CDR1 SNHLY and CDR2 FYNNEI come from the germline V gene. J was trimmed by 0 bases and V by 6 bases; bases with no gene match: 5. The CDR3 spans 14 residues. The CDR3 protein is CASREQGSSYEQYF. The CDR3 region has the DNA TGTGCCAGCAGGGAACAGGGGAGCTCCTACGAGCAGTACTTC.

This clonotype has a count of ten or more. The chain employs TRBV6-5 and TRBJ2-7; D is undetermined. Trimming removed 0 bases from V and 5 bases from J, with 17 bases in between. The germline CDR1 and CDR2 sequences are MNHEY and SVGAGI. This CDR3 has 16 amino acids. The CDR3 nucleotides read TGTGCCAGCAGTTACTCGGGTCGTAATACCCGGAACGAGCAGTACTTC. This gives the protein CASSYSGRNTRNEQYF.

This clonotype was detected a few times. This sequence joins TRBV5-4 and TRBJ2-7; 9 nucleotides align to TRBD2. In germline, CDR1 is SGHNT, CDR2 YYREEE (reference sequence). V was clipped by 2 bases and J by 3 bases; unmatched bases: 6. This CDR3 is built from 15 residues. CDR3 amino acids: CASSFGGRANYEQYF. CDR3 in DNA: TGTGCCAGCAGCTTCGGCGGGAGGGCGAACTACGAGCAGTACTTC.

This clonotype was observed at least ten times. The chain carries TRBV2 and TRBJ2-3, with D possibly TRBD1 on 5 matching bases. The CDR3 covers 14 residues. Trimming left V 5 bases short and J 5 bases short, with 14 bases between. Looked up from germline, CDR1 is SNHLY and CDR2 is FYNNEI. CDR3 sequence: CASSINHQGDTQYF. The CDR3 DNA is TGTGCCAGCAGTATCAACCACCAGGGAGATACGCAGTATTTT.

About this clonotype: The junction differs from germline at one of its ends, possibly a read error. V and J are TRBV30 and TRBJ2-7; D remains ambiguous. From germline, CDR1 is GTSNPN and CDR2 SVGIG (reference sequence). The CDR3 spans 12 residues. The CDR3 sequence is CAWNLGSYEQCF. The CDR3 coding sequence is TGTGCCTGGAATCTAGGATCCTACGAGCAGTGCTTC.

Concerning this clonotype itself: The junction departs from germline at one end; a sequencing error may be responsible. Here the CDR3 DNA reads TGTCCCATCAGTGAAATTTGGACAGGGCTTAGTAAGCAGCAGTACTTC. It encodes CPISEIWTGLSKQQYF. The chain has TRBV10-3 and TRBJ2-7; TRBD1 matches at 8 bases. Germline CDR1 ENHRY, CDR2 SYGVKD. This CDR3 has 16 residues.

This clonotype was seen at least ten times. J is TRBJ1-1 and V is TRBV28, with D uncertain. This CDR3 spans 13 amino acids. Germline CDR1 reads MDHEN; CDR2 reads SYDVKM. The V and J ends lost 1 base and 1 base respectively, with 4 bases between them. The CDR3 DNA follows: TGTGCCAGCAGTTTATACAAGAACACTGAAGCTTTCTTT. It specifies CASSLYKNTEAFF.

This clonotype has a count of ten or more. The V gene is TRBV11-2, the J gene TRBJ2-7; D perhaps matches TRBD1 (6 bases). Per the germline V gene, CDR1 is SGHAT and CDR2 is FQNNGV. This CDR3 is built from 14 residues. Trimming left V 4 bases short and J 3 bases short, with 13 bases between. The DNA for the CDR3 is TGTGCCAGCAGCTCATGGGGGCTGGACTACGAGCAGTACTTC. This encodes CASSSWGLDYEQYF.

The gene calls are TRBV24-1 and TRBJ1-5; D unclear. The germline V gene encodes CDR1 KGHDR and CDR2 SFDVKD. CDR3 length equals 14 residues. Trimming took off 8 bases at V and 0 bases at J, with 10 bases between the two ends. CDR3 DNA: TGTGCCACCACACACGAATATAGCAATCAGCCCCAGCATTTT. This translates into CATTHEYSNQPQHF.

This clonotype was seen a few times. The genes are TRBV6-5 and TRBJ2-5, with D tentatively TRBD2 (5 bases). The CDR3 runs 15 residues. Germline assignment: CDR1 MNHEY and CDR2 SVGAGI. V dropped 1 base and J dropped 1 base, with 10 bases sitting between them. CDR3 residues: CASSYWGRGQETQYF. Written as DNA, the CDR3 is TGTGCCAGCAGTTACTGGGGTCGGGGCCAAGAGACCCAGTACTTC.

In this sample, this clonotype turned up many times. This chain links TRBV13 with TRBJ2-7; a weak D match, TRBD1 (6 bases). The V gene's germline CDR1 is PRHDT and CDR2 FYEKMQ (reference sequence). The CDR3 is 14 amino acids. Trimming stripped 2 bases from V and 3 bases from J, with 11 bases between. CDR3 sequence: CASSLNRVIYEQYF. The CDR3 DNA reads as TGTGCCAGCAGCTTAAACAGGGTGATCTACGAGCAGTACTTC.

This clonotype was recorded many times. This rearrangement joins TRBV30 to TRBJ2-1, with a weak D call TRBD1 (6 bases). Trimming shortened V by 1 base and J by 6 bases, and 13 bases separated the two germline ends. CDR3 length: 14 residues. Germline lookup yields CDR1 GTSNPN and CDR2 SVGIG (reference sequence). CDR3: CAWSAWQGINEQFF. The CDR3 bases are TGTGCCTGGAGTGCTTGGCAGGGGATCAATGAGCAGTTCTTC. The full variable domain, its missing parts supplied by reference TRBV30 and TRBJ2-1, is SQTIHQWPATLVQPVGSPLSLECTVEGTSNPNLYWYRQAAGRGLQLLFYSVGIGQISSEVPQNLSASRPQDRQFILSSKKLLLSDSGFYLCAWSAWQGINEQFFGPGTRLTVL.